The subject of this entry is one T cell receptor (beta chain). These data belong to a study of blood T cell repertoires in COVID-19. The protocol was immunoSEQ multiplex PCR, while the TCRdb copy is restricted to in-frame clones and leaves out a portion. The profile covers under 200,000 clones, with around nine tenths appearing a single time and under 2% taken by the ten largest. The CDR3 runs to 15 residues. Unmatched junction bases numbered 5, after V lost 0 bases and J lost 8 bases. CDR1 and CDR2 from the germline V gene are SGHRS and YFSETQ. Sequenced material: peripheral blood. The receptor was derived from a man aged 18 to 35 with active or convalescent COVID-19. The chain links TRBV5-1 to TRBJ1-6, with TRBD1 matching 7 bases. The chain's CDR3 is CASSLAGTDYSPLHF. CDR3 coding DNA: TGCGCCAGCAGCTTGGCCGGGACAGATTATTCACCCCTCCACTTT.